Shown below are 14 T cell receptor beta chains from a single sample sequenced in a study of tumor T cells in aggressive B-cell lymphoma. Only in-frame clones appear in the TCRdb table, and some are missing; sequencing was by immunoSEQ multiplex PCR. This sample carries roughly 2,900 clones, approximately 90% of them seen once, and the ten largest clones take nearly 7.5%. Sequencing was carried out using tumor tissue. The source is an adult with diffuse large B cell lymphoma.

This chain uses TRBV9 with TRBJ2-5; 10 nucleotides line up with TRBD2. Germline CDR1 is SGDLS and CDR2 is YYNGEE. Trimming removed 0 bases from V and 2 bases from J; junction bases left unmatched: 7. The CDR3 has 17 amino acids. This CDR3 reads CASSVGETSGAQETQYF. CDR3 coding DNA: TGTGCCAGCAGCGTAGGTGAAACTAGCGGGGCTCAAGAGACCCAGTACTTC. The full variable domain, its missing parts supplied by reference TRBV9 and TRBJ2-5, is DSGVTQTPKHLITATGQRVTLRCSPRSGDLSVYWYQQSLDQGLQFLIQYYNGEERAKGNILERFSAQQFPDLHSELNLSSLELGDSALYFCASSVGETSGAQETQYFGPGTRLLVL.

This sequence joins TRBV6-5 and TRBJ2-7; 8 bases fit TRBD1. The V gene end was trimmed by 6 bases and the J gene end by 0 bases; junction bases not matched to a gene: 7. Germline V gene data show CDR1 as MNHEY and CDR2 as SVGAGI. The CDR3 runs 15 residues. This CDR3 is CASRPDRGSSYEQYF. CDR3 in DNA: TGTGCCAGCAGACCAGACAGGGGAAGCTCCTACGAGCAGTACTTC.

Only one count was recorded for this clone. The V call is TRBV7-2, the J call TRBJ1-5; no clear D gene. Trimming left V 5 bases short and J 9 bases short, with 17 bases between. Per germline, CDR1 SGHTA and CDR2 FQGNSA. The CDR3 totals 14 residues. CDR3 in DNA: TGTGCCAGCAGCCCAGCGGCAGCCTCCGGGCCCCAGCATTTT. It yields the protein CASSPAAASGPQHF.

The V and J genes are TRBV11-2 and TRBJ1-1, with 9 bases matching TRBD1. Germline-derived CDR1 and CDR2 are SGHAT and FQNNGV. The CDR3 has 15 amino acids. The trim removed 0 bases at V and 4 bases at J, leaving 3 bases unmatched. The chain's CDR3 is CASSLDTGGGTEAFF. CDR3 sequence (DNA): TGTGCCAGCAGCTTAGATACAGGGGGCGGCACTGAAGCTTTCTTT.

This chain joins TRBV7-3 and TRBJ2-1, with 14 positions matching TRBD2. Unmatched junction bases numbered 5, after V lost 3 bases and J lost 7 bases. The CDR3 contains 16 residues. The V gene's germline CDR1 is SGHTA and CDR2 FQGTGA. CDR3 nucleotides: TGTGCCAGCAGCTTGGGACTAGCGGGAGTCTATAATGAGCAGTTCTTC. It encodes CASSLGLAGVYNEQFF. Based on the CDR3 plus reference TRBV7-3 and TRBJ2-1, the full variable domain is GAGVSQTPSNKVTEKGKYVELRCDPISGHTALYWYRQSLGQGPEFLIYFQGTGAADDSGLPNDRFFAVRPEGSVSTLKIQRTERGDSAVYLCASSLGLAGVYNEQFFGPGTRLTVL.

V usage is TRBV7-2 and J usage is TRBJ2-2, with TRBD2 identical over 11 bases. CDR3 length: 17 residues. Germline-derived CDR1 and CDR2 are SGHTA and FQGNSA. The junction had 11 bases not matched to a gene; V was cut back by 5 bases and J by 6 bases. As DNA, the CDR3 is TGTGCCAGCAGCCCGCTACTAGCGGGAGTAGCCGCCGGGGAGCTGTTTTTT. The encoded protein is CASSPLLAGVAAGELFF.

Worth noting for this clone: A junction boundary mismatches the germline segment, possibly from a read error. The sample has other DNA sequences that encode this CDR3 too. The chain uses TRBV28 and TRBJ2-7; 7 bases are a match to TRBD2. This CDR3 has 13 residues. CDR1 and CDR2 (germline): MDHEN, SYDVKM. CDR3 DNA sequence: TGTGCCAGCAGGCGGACTAGTACCTACGAGCAATACTTC. This codes for CASRRTSTYEQYF.

The J gene is TRBJ2-7, the V gene TRBV27; the match to TRBD2 covers 10 bases. Germline V CDR1 and CDR2: MNHEY, SMNVEV (reference sequence). The CDR3 totals 16 residues. After removal of 0 bases from V and 1 base from J, the junction contained 3 bases not matched to a gene. DNA for the CDR3: TGTGCCAGCAGTTTATCACTAGCGGGACTTTCCTACGAGCAGTACTTC. It encodes CASSLSLAGLSYEQYF.

The rearrangement joins TRBV7-9 to TRBJ1-5; a weak D match, TRBD1 (5 bases). This CDR3 region has 13 residues. CDR1 SEHNR and CDR2 FQNEAQ come from the germline V gene (reference sequence). V dropped 1 base and J dropped 11 bases, with 12 bases sitting between them. CDR3 nucleotides: TGTGCCAGCAGCTTAGGGGGGTGGGGGGCCCAGCATTTT. Protein sequence: CASSLGGWGAQHF.

V and J are TRBV5-1 and TRBJ1-4; D is perhaps TRBD1 (5 bases). CDR1 and CDR2 from the germline V gene are SGHRS and YFSETQ. The CDR3 runs to 16 residues. V shed 0 bases and J shed 0 bases, with 9 bases lying between them. DNA for the CDR3: TGCGCCAGCAGCTTGGATCCAGGGTCAACTAATGAAAAACTGTTTTTT. Protein: CASSLDPGSTNEKLFF.

The chain employs TRBV19 and TRBJ1-5; 7 bases map to TRBD1. J was trimmed by 3 bases and V by 3 bases; bases with no gene match: 5. The CDR3 has 15 residues. The germline V gene has CDR1 LNHDA and CDR2 SQIVND (reference sequence). CDR3 sequence reads: CASSMGQILNQPQHF. The CDR3, as DNA: TGTGCCAGTAGTATGGGACAGATTCTCAATCAGCCCCAGCATTTT.

The chain couples TRBV5-4 to TRBJ1-3; D perhaps matches TRBD1 (5 bases). Germline-derived CDR1 and CDR2 are SGHNT and YYREEE (reference sequence). This CDR3 spans 14 amino acids. Trimming took 4 bases from V and 0 from J, leaving 8 bases between them. The CDR3 loop is CASSQQGSGNTIYF. CDR3 coding DNA: TGTGCCAGCAGCCAGCAGGGCTCTGGAAACACCATATATTTT.

The chain links TRBV9 to TRBJ2-3; TRBD2 matches at 8 bases. The CDR3 sequence is 14 residues long. Germline V gene sequence: CDR1 SGDLS, CDR2 YYNGEE. Trimming removed 0 bases from V and 4 bases from J; junction bases left unmatched: 1. The CDR3 sequence: CASSVDGGADTQYF. The CDR3, as DNA: TGTGCCAGCAGCGTAGACGGGGGGGCAGATACGCAGTATTTT.

This clone occurred once. The chain employs TRBV19 and TRBJ1-5, with 9 bases identical to TRBD1. The germline CDR1 and CDR2 sequences are LNHDA and SQIVND (reference sequence). V lost 6 bases and J lost 3; bases outside the gene matches: 18. The CDR3 is 19 amino acids. This chain's CDR3 is CASSPHLPRDRDPNQPQHF. CDR3 sequence (DNA): TGTGCCAGTAGCCCCCATCTTCCTCGGGACAGGGATCCCAATCAGCCCCAGCATTTT.